Below, one T cell receptor beta chain is given with its context. Its target is not known. This record belongs to a study of T-cell memory formation after mild COVID-19. In the study overall: The study found TCR clusters largely donor specific.

Points from the study as a whole: Contracting CD4+ clones lay largely in CM and EM, with CD8+ ones residing in EMRA. A subset of responding clones appeared in pre-infection memory, suggesting cross-reactive memory joined.

V dropped 1 base and J dropped 0 bases, with 10 bases sitting between them. Germline V gene sequence: CDR1 DFQATT, CDR2 SNEGSKA (reference sequence). The CDR3 extends over 15 amino acids. From the 5' RACE reads, TCRdb called clonotypes with MiXCR, one entry per CDR3 protein. This sample has approximately 560,000 distinct CDR3 sequences, with 15% to 20% found just once. The gene calls are TRBV20-1 and TRBJ2-1; D is uncertain. The sequencing sample was made of PBMCs or a T cell subset sorted from them (not recorded which). This TCR was sampled from an adult woman who had mild COVID-19 (a few samples of this study predate the infection). Cell type and time point are not known. The CDR3 coding sequence is TGCAGTGCTAGAGGACTTGCCCGCTCCTACAATGAGCAGTTCTTC. Its translation: CSARGLARSYNEQFF.